This T cell receptor beta chain originates from a study of blood T cell repertoires in COVID-19. Study information: The United States, Italy and Spain provided the acute and convalescent COVID-19 samples.

TCRdb's copy holds only in-frame clones and misses some; the assay was immunoSEQ multiplex PCR. The sample gives around 100,000 clones, about 90% of which show up once; 5% to 7.5% is in the top ten. CDR1 is MNHEY and CDR2 is SVGAGI in the germline V gene. V lost 0 bases and J 3 bases, leaving 8 bases between the germline ends. The CDR3 has 14 residues. The chain couples TRBV6-5 to TRBJ1-2; D is undetermined. The specimen was peripheral blood. This receptor was identified in a human donor in a cohort sampled during active COVID-19. The CDR3 sequence is CASSYSEGYYGYTF. The CDR3 region has the DNA TGTGCCAGCAGTTACTCGGAGGGATACTATGGCTACACCTTC.